This section outlines one T cell receptor beta chain sequence together with its context. Its target is unknown. The germline V gene has CDR1 LNHNV and CDR2 YYDKDF (reference sequence). There are 16 residues in the CDR3. V shed 3 bases and J shed 3 bases, with 18 bases lying between them. Naive CD8 cells lacked CD45RO, underwent positive selection for CCR7 and left out terminally differentiated effector memory CD45RA+ cells. Healthy adults negative for HIV, lacking recent acute infections or vaccinations, served as donors. The data were obtained in a study of shared clonotypes between healthy human individuals. Several immunoSEQ plates received, in even portions, the genomic DNA of each subset. Libraries were prepared by immunoSEQ multiplex PCR; TCRdb keeps only in-frame clonotypes and omits some of them. The sample has around 1,900,000 clones; about 94% are singletons. Notes on the study in general: Rarefaction demonstrated incomplete sorted-subset sequencing despite large depth. Relative to their counterparts shared across all four donors, non-shared clonotypes exhibited diminished generation probabilities.

Specimen: naive CD8+ T cells from PBMCs. This clonotype was sampled from a man younger than 35 in good health. Some clones in this sample may be carry-over from other donors' samples. The chain carries TRBV15 and TRBJ2-7; tentative D call: TRBD2 (6 bases). Here the CDR3 reads CATSRGPGLEFYEQYF. CDR3 coding DNA: TGTGCCACCAGCAGGGGCCCGGGACTCGAATTCTACGAGCAGTACTTC.